Sequencing of this T cell receptor (beta chain) was carried out in a study of response to subunit inactivated influenza vaccine. The germline V gene has CDR1 SQVTM and CDR2 ANQGSEA. This CDR3 spans 12 amino acids. Trimming removed 5 bases from V and 2 bases from J; junction bases left unmatched: 3. TCRdb independently ran MiXCR on the RT-PCR reads; one entry per CDR3 protein. Of about 800,000 distinct CDR3 sequences listed, around 21% are singletons. This clonotype appeared a few times. This sequence was found in a man aged 50-60 years who received an inactivated influenza vaccine. The chain recombines TRBV29-1 with TRBJ2-7, with 7 bases fitting TRBD1. The source was PBMCs from blood, collected roughly 5 days after vaccination. CDR3 sequence (DNA): TGCAGCGTTTGGGACAGCGCCTACGAGCAGTACTTC. Translation: CSVWDSAYEQYF.